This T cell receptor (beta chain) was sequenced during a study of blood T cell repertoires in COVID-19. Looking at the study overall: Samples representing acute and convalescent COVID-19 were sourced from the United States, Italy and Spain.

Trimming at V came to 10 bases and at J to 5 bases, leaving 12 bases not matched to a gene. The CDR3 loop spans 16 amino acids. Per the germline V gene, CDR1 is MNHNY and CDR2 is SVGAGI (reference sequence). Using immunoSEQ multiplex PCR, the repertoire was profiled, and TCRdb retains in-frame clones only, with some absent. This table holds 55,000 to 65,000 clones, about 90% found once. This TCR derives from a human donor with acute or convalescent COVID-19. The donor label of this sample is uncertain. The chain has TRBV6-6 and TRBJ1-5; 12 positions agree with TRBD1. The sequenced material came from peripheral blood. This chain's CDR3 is CATSPGDRGRDQPQHF. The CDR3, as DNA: TGTGCCACCAGCCCCGGGGACAGGGGGCGGGATCAGCCCCAGCATTTT.